These 7 T cell receptor beta chains were sequenced from one sample in a study of T cell changes during pregnancy in multiple sclerosis. TCRdb keeps only in-frame clones here, not all; method: immunoSEQ multiplex PCR. This sample has roughly 68,000 clones, with 90% to 95% found just once. Sequenced material: peripheral blood, taken in the second trimester of pregnancy. These receptors were taken from a female donor in good health, enrolled as a control in a pregnancy study.

The chain uses TRBV6-1 and TRBJ1-2; D perhaps matches TRBD1 (5 bases). Germline V gene data show CDR1 as MNHNS and CDR2 as SASEGT. V was pared by 4 bases and J by 4 bases, with 16 bases between. The CDR3 is 15 residues long. The CDR3 reads CASSVTPGEGYGYTF. As DNA, the CDR3 is TGTGCCAGCAGTGTCACGCCGGGGGAGGGCTATGGCTACACCTTC.

This clone showed up just a few times. The chain links TRBV28 to TRBJ1-1; D is unresolved. The V end lost 2 bases, the J end lost 7 bases, and 5 bases lay between the germline ends. Germline CDR1 and CDR2: MDHEN and SYDVKM. The CDR3 consists of 11 residues. This CDR3 reads CASSLGLEAFF. The CDR3 DNA sequence: TGTGCCAGCAGTTTAGGGCTTGAAGCTTTCTTT.

This clone was picked up one time. This sequence joins TRBV7-8 and TRBJ2-1, with 7 bases lining up with TRBD2. Germline CDR1 reads SGHVS; CDR2 reads FQNEAQ. The CDR3 extends over 14 amino acids. Trimming took 2 bases from V and 13 from J; bases not matched to a gene: 11. In DNA, the CDR3 is TGTGCCAGCAGCTTAAACGGGGAGGGCTCTTACCAGTTCTTC. It is translated as CASSLNGEGSYQFF.

This clone showed up just a few times. This chain connects TRBV12-5 to TRBJ1-1, with TRBD1 as a possible D gene (5 bases). Germline V gene sequence: CDR1 LGHNT, CDR2 FRNRAP. The V end lost 0 bases, the J end lost 1 base, and 15 bases lay between the germline ends. The CDR3 has 17 residues. The CDR3 DNA follows: TGTGCTAGTGGTTTGGTACAGGTTGATGGCGAGAACACTGAAGCTTTCTTT. Protein product: CASGLVQVDGENTEAFF.

The chain links TRBV28 to TRBJ1-6; a weak D match, TRBD1 (5 bases). There are 16 residues in the CDR3. Germline CDR1 is MDHEN and CDR2 is SYDVKM. Trimming shortened V by 4 bases and J by 7 bases, and 17 bases separated the two germline ends. In DNA, the CDR3 is TGTGCCAGCAGTTCCCCCTGGGCAGGGTGGAATTCACCCCTCCACTTT. Protein product: CASSSPWAGWNSPLHF.

CDR3 sequence (DNA): TGCAGCGTTGACGCAGCGGGGGGTCTTGAGCAGTTCTTC. Its translation is CSVDAAGGLEQFF. This chain uses TRBV29-1 with TRBJ2-1; the match to TRBD2 covers 9 bases. CDR3 length: 13 amino acids. The germline V gene encodes CDR1 SQVTM and CDR2 ANQGSEA. V shed 3 bases, J shed 9 bases, and the junction held 6 bases outside the gene matches.

This chain uses TRBV18 with TRBJ1-6, with D hard to call. This CDR3 region has 16 residues. From germline, CDR1 is KGHSH and CDR2 LQKENI. V dropped 6 bases and J dropped 0 bases, with 12 bases sitting between them. CDR3 sequence: CASSREMSSYNSPLHF. The CDR3, as DNA: TGTGCCAGCTCTCGGGAGATGAGCTCCTATAATTCACCCCTCCACTTT.